The rows below give T cell receptor beta chains drawn from one sample of a study of blood T cell repertoires in COVID-19. Profiling relied on immunoSEQ multiplex PCR, and the TCRdb table lists in-frame clones only, not all of them. This sample has 120,000 to 150,000 clones, with around 84% found just once. The sequencing input was peripheral blood. The source is a man between 60 and 75 years old with active or convalescent COVID-19. Each CDR3 is given with its conserved first and last residue. A D gene is named only where the DNA matches it firmly. Part of the rows lack a size; the others show once, few, many or a class for expanded clones.

v_call,d_call,j_call,clone_size,cdr3_aa,cdr3_nt
TRBV5-1,TRBD1,TRBJ1-4,few,CASSTGTGSGEKLFF,TGCGCCAGCAGCACCGGGACAGGGAGTGGTGAAAAACTGTTTTTT
TRBV2,-,TRBJ2-3,-,CASRSGYLKGADTQYF,TGTGCCAGCAGAAGCGGGTACCTTAAAGGGGCAGATACGCAGTATTTT
TRBV27,TRBD1,TRBJ1-5,-,CASSPSQTGVHQPQHF,TGTGCCAGCAGTCCCTCCCAGACAGGGGTCCATCAGCCCCAGCATTTT
TRBV3-1/TRBV3-2,TRBD2,TRBJ2-1,-,CASSLLAGARNEQFF,TGTGCCAGCAGCCTACTAGCGGGAGCCCGCAATGAGCAGTTCTTC
TRBV11-2,TRBD1,TRBJ2-5,-,CASSAGQGAGETQYF,TGTGCCAGCAGCGCGGGACAGGGGGCGGGCGAGACCCAGTACTTC
TRBV5-5,-,TRBJ2-5,once,CASSLRLSGQRQETQYF,TGTGCCAGCAGCTTGAGGTTGTCCGGACAGAGACAAGAGACCCAGTACTTC
TRBV3-1/TRBV3-2,TRBD1,TRBJ2-7,-,CASSQGAGTGAYEQYF,TGTGCCAGCAGCCAGGGGGCGGGGACAGGGGCCTACGAGCAGTACTTC
TRBV4-1,-,TRBJ2-5,-,CASSQGKREKETQYF,TGCGCCAGCAGCCAAGGGAAACGGGAGAAAGAGACCCAGTACTTC
TRBV3-1/TRBV3-2,TRBD1,TRBJ1-1,-,CASSLQGSTEAFF,TGTGCCAGCAGCCTACAGGGGAGCACTGAAGCTTTCTTT
TRBV5-1,TRBD1,TRBJ2-5,-,CASSLGPAGTEETQYF,TGCGCCAGCAGCTTAGGTCCCGCCGGGACAGAAGAGACCCAGTACTTC
TRBV6-5,TRBD2,TRBJ2-7,once,CASTRTSGSYEQYF,TGTGCCAGCACCCGGACTAGCGGGAGTTACGAGCAGTACTTC
TRBV3-1/TRBV3-2,TRBD2,TRBJ2-1,once,CASSQWGAGGPGEQFF,TGTGCCAGCAGCCAATGGGGGGCGGGAGGGCCCGGTGAGCAGTTCTTC
TRBV5-1,-,TRBJ1-2,once,CASSGSRGNGYTF,TGCGCCAGCAGCGGATCTAGGGGGAATGGCTACACCTTC
TRBV19,-,TRBJ1-1,-,CASSIPTGTRSKAFF,TGTGCCAGTAGTATACCTACGGGGACAAGATCTAAGGCTTTCTTT
TRBV19,-,TRBJ1-2,-,CASRGSAGDYGYTF,TGTGCCAGTAGGGGCTCGGCAGGGGACTATGGCTACACCTTC
TRBV28,-,TRBJ2-1,once,CASSRTTGGDEQFF,TGTGCCAGCAGCAGGACGACTGGAGGAGATGAGCAGTTCTTC
TRBV6-6,-,TRBJ1-1,-,CASSPTGLRSQQFWNTEAFF,TGTGCCAGCAGCCCGACCGGTCTAAGGAGTCAGCAGTTTTGGAACACTGAAGCTTTCTTT
TRBV7-8,-,TRBJ1-5,-,CASSFGRGSNQPQHF,TGTGCCAGCAGCTTCGGTCGGGGGTCCAATCAGCCCCAGCATTTT
TRBV29-1,TRBD1,TRBJ1-2,few,CSVEPQTGVGYTF,TGCAGCGTTGAACCTCAGACAGGGGTTGGCTACACCTTC
TRBV19,-,TRBJ1-2,-,CASSIVHRVAHYGYTF,TGTGCCAGTAGTATCGTCCACAGGGTAGCCCACTATGGCTACACCTTC
TRBV4-2,-,TRBJ2-1,-,CASSQEWEGEDNEQFF,TGTGCCAGCAGCCAAGAGTGGGAGGGGGAGGACAATGAGCAGTTCTTC
TRBV5-5,-,TRBJ1-1,-,CASSLSASGELKAFF,TGTGCCAGCAGCTTGTCGGCGTCCGGGGAGCTGAAAGCTTTCTTT
TRBV2,-,TRBJ2-3,-,CASSEARVLTTDTQYF,TGTGCCAGCAGTGAAGCACGCGTCCTTACCACAGATACGCAGTATTTT
TRBV19,-,TRBJ2-1,-,CASSPSLGGNLFF,TGTGCCAGTAGTCCATCCCTGGGGGGAAACCTCTTCTTC
TRBV6-6,-,TRBJ2-3,-,CASTVGGHKTDTQYF,TGTGCCAGCACCGTAGGGGGTCACAAGACAGATACGCAGTATTTT
TRBV27,-,TRBJ2-5,-,CASSLSRGRARETQYF,TGTGCCAGCAGTTTATCAAGGGGGAGGGCCCGGGAGACCCAGTACTTC
TRBV7-2,-,TRBJ2-2,-,CASSFFGNTGELFF,TGTGCCAGCAGCTTTTTCGGGAACACCGGGGAGCTGTTTTTT
TRBV7-3,TRBD2,TRBJ2-3,-,CASSFLAGTGDTQYF,TGTGCCAGCAGCTTTCTAGCGGGAACAGGAGATACGCAGTATTTT
TRBV20-1,-,TRBJ1-4,-,CSVYTSGKLFF,TGCAGTGTCTACACCTCAGGAAAACTGTTTTTT
TRBV29-1,TRBD1,TRBJ1-5,once,CSVGVPGGSGNQPQHF,TGCAGCGTTGGGGTTCCAGGGGGCTCCGGCAATCAGCCCCAGCATTTT
TRBV5-1,TRBD1,TRBJ2-5,-,CASSRPGQGMAETQYF,TGCGCCAGCAGCCGTCCGGGACAGGGGATGGCAGAGACCCAGTACTTC
TRBV28,-,TRBJ2-2,-,CASTDQSGELFF,TGTGCCAGCACAGATCAAAGCGGGGAGCTGTTTTTT
TRBV28,-,TRBJ2-7,-,CASSLRGYEQYF,TGTGCCAGCAGTTTACGGGGGTACGAGCAGTACTTC
TRBV7-8,-,TRBJ1-5,-,CASSLGLAGTFYSNQPQHF,TGTGCCAGCAGCTTAGGATTGGCAGGCACGTTTTATAGCAATCAGCCCCAGCATTTT
TRBV5-4,-,TRBJ1-1,-,CASSKSDGVMNTEAFF,TGTGCCAGCAGCAAAAGTGACGGAGTCATGAACACTGAAGCTTTCTTT
TRBV20-1,-,TRBJ2-5,once,CSAWPKETQYF,TGCAGTGCCTGGCCAAAAGAGACCCAGTACTTC
TRBV29-1,TRBD1,TRBJ2-1,few,CSVTGPFNEQFF,TGCAGCGTGACAGGGCCTTTCAATGAGCAGTTCTTC
TRBV11-2,-,TRBJ2-5,few,CASSLAGADGETQYF,TGTGCCAGCAGCTTAGCGGGAGCTGACGGAGAGACCCAGTACTTC
TRBV7-9,-,TRBJ1-5,-,CASSPPGLGSNQPQHF,TGTGCCAGCAGCCCACCGGGACTGGGGAGCAATCAGCCCCAGCATTTT
TRBV5-1,-,TRBJ2-2,-,CASSPTGSNVAGELFF,TGCGCCAGCAGCCCCACGGGATCTAATGTCGCCGGGGAGCTGTTTTTT
TRBV5-4,-,TRBJ1-1,-,CASSLGSPTGTEAFF,TGTGCCAGCAGCTTAGGATCACCCACGGGGACTGAAGCTTTCTTT
TRBV5-1,-,TRBJ1-6,-,CASSLDRVSSPLHF,TGCGCCAGCAGCTTGGACAGGGTTAGTTCACCCCTCCACTTT
TRBV5-1,TRBD1,TRBJ1-5,-,CASSRTGDESQHF,TGCGCCAGCAGTCGGACAGGGGACGAGTCCCAGCATTTT